This entry lists 7 T cell receptor beta chains sequenced from one sample in a study of T cells in Graves' hyperthyroidism and ophthalmopathy. TCR beta CDR3 regions were amplified from RNA transcripts. With the HTBI primer set, the TCR CDR3 went through a first round of RT-PCR. Using its own MiXCR run on the multiplex PCR reads, TCRdb lists one record per CDR3 protein. The profile covers some 420,000 distinct CDR3 sequences, with roughly 15% appearing a single time and 5% to 6% taken by the ten largest. The sample was blood. These TCRs come from a woman aged 18 to 35 with Graves' hyperthyroidism.

This clonotype was found many times. The chain combines TRBV30 with TRBJ1-2; TRBD1 aligns across 10 bases. J lost 3 bases, V lost 4 bases, and 11 bases had no gene match. The germline V gene has CDR1 GTSNPN and CDR2 SVGIG (reference sequence). The CDR3 is 16 amino acids. The CDR3 here is CAWTSPDRGQDYGYTF. The DNA of the CDR3 is TGTGCCTGGACCAGTCCCGACAGGGGGCAGGACTATGGCTACACCTTC.

This clonotype has at least ten counts. CDR3 nucleotides: TGCAGTGCTAGAGGTCTAGGAGATACGCAGTATTTT. Residues: CSARGLGDTQYF. The rearrangement uses TRBV20-1 and TRBJ2-3, with unresolved D. V was pared by 1 base and J by 5 bases, with 7 bases between. Germline CDR1 reads DFQATT; CDR2 reads SNEGSKA (reference sequence). This CDR3 is 12 amino acids long.

The rearrangement links TRBV6-1 to TRBJ1-1; no firm D call. The CDR3 sequence is 11 residues long. Looked up from germline, CDR1 is MNHNS and CDR2 is SASEGT. Trimming took off 8 bases at V and 1 base at J, with 5 bases between the two ends. The CDR3 DNA reads TGTGCCAGCCTTAGGAACACTGAAGCTTTCTTT. Translating it yields CASLRNTEAFF.

The table lists this clonotype with a few counts. Just one base apart from a much larger clone, this may be a read error. The chain links TRBV28 to TRBJ2-7; 12 bases are shared with TRBD2. This CDR3 contains 17 residues. Germline loops: CDR1 MDHEN, CDR2 SYDVKM. V trimming: 6 bases; J trimming: 2 bases; junction bases outside the gene matches: 11. The CDR3 is CASRRGLAGVRPYEQYF. In DNA, the CDR3 is TGTGCCAGCAGAAGGGGACTAGCGGGCGTTCGTCCCTACGAGCAGTACTTC.

This clonotype was counted ten times or more. The CDR3: CASGLSSGSGGNEQFF. The CDR3 DNA reads as TGTGCTAGTGGTCTCTCTAGCGGGAGCGGGGGCAATGAGCAGTTCTTC. V usage is TRBV12-5 and J usage is TRBJ2-1, with 10 bases fitting TRBD2. Germline CDR1 is LGHNT and CDR2 is FRNRAP. Trimming took 5 bases from V and 6 from J; bases not matched to a gene: 10. This CDR3 is built from 16 residues.

Ten or more counts support this clonotype. The gene calls are TRBV7-2 and TRBJ1-5, with 7 bases matching TRBD1. Germline loops: CDR1 SGHTA, CDR2 FQGNSA. The CDR3 is 15 residues long. Trimming cost V 5 bases and J 5 bases; bases outside gene matches: 9. The CDR3 loop is CASSLAPQGYQPQHF. CDR3 DNA: TGTGCCAGCAGCCTTGCCCCACAGGGGTATCAGCCCCAGCATTTT.

This clonotype was counted ten times or more. The gene calls are TRBV7-9 and TRBJ1-4; 7 nucleotides align to TRBD1. The CDR3 is made up of 15 amino acids. Trimming cost V 1 base and J 8 bases; bases outside gene matches: 7. Germline V gene lookup returns CDR1 SEHNR and CDR2 FQNEAQ (reference sequence). CDR3 sequence (DNA): TGTGCCAGCAGCTTAGTCGTGACAGGGCAAGAAAAACTGTTTTTT. Translation: CASSLVVTGQEKLFF.